This is a list of T cell receptor beta chains from one sample in a study of blood T cell repertoires in COVID-19. Repertoires were generated with immunoSEQ multiplex PCR, while TCRdb's copy carries only in-frame clones and drops some. The sample consists of some 520,000 clones, roughly 89% of them appearing once. The material sequenced was peripheral blood. The source of these receptors is a man between 18 and 35 years old with COVID-19, enrolled during active disease. The CDR3 runs from the conserved cysteine through the conserved F or W. The D gene is left open where the match is weak. A row's size may be missing; if present it is once, few, many or a size class.

length	J	D	V	size	DNA	CDR3
14	TRBJ1-3	-	TRBV3-1/TRBV3-2	-	TGTGCCACCCATCGGCAGGGCGCTGGAAACACCATATATTTT	CATHRQGAGNTIYF
12	TRBJ1-5	-	TRBV6-5	-	TGTGCCACCCGGGGGAGCAATCAGCCCCAGCATTTT	CATRGSNQPQHF
11	TRBJ1-2	-	TRBV30	-	TGTGCCTGGGGCACAGTGACTGGCTACACCTTC	CAWGTVTGYTF
14	TRBJ1-2	-	TRBV20-1	-	TGCAGTGCTAGTGGGGGGCCTCGAGGTTATGGCTACACCTTC	CSASGGPRGYGYTF
14	TRBJ2-5	TRBD1	TRBV5-1	few	TGCGCCAGCAGCTTGGGACAGGGGGAAGAGACCCAGTACTTC	CASSLGQGEETQYF
11	TRBJ2-6	-	TRBV20-1	-	TGCAGTGCTCATGGGGCCAACGTCCTGACTTTC	CSAHGANVLTF
13	TRBJ2-3	TRBD2	TRBV2	-	TGTGCCATCCTAGCGGGAGAGCTAGATACGCAGTATTTT	CAILAGELDTQYF
14	TRBJ1-5	-	TRBV7-6	-	TGTGCCAGCAGCTTAGGAGTCGGTAATCAGCCCCAGCATTTT	CASSLGVGNQPQHF
14	TRBJ2-1	-	TRBV6-5	once	TGTGCCAGCAGTTACTCTTACCAGCCCGAGGGGGTTCTCTTC	CASSYSYQPEGVLF
15	TRBJ2-7	-	TRBV6-5	-	TGTGCCAGCAGTCTGCACTCGACAGGTCCCAACGAGCAGTACTTC	CASSLHSTGPNEQYF
14	TRBJ2-2	-	TRBV10-1	-	TGCGCCAGCACGAAGGGGGGGGACACCGGGGAGCTGTTTTTT	CASTKGGDTGELFF
15	TRBJ2-7	-	TRBV7-9	-	TGTGCCAGCAGCCAACCCTCCGGGGGCTCCTACGAGCAGTACTTC	CASSQPSGGSYEQYF
20	TRBJ2-7	TRBD2	TRBV5-1	-	TGCGCCAGCAGCTTGCGGCCTCCTAGCGGGGGACTAGCGGCCGCCCACGAGCAGTACTTC	CASSLRPPSGGLAAAHEQYF
12	TRBJ1-2	TRBD1	TRBV2	-	TGTGCCAAAGGGGACAGAGCCTATGGCTACACCTTC	CAKGDRAYGYTF
15	TRBJ2-3	TRBD2	TRBV5-1	-	TGCGCCAGCAGCGTAGCTAGCGGACGCACAGATACGCAGTATTTT	CASSVASGRTDTQYF
14	TRBJ2-1	-	TRBV12-5	-	TGTGCTAGTGGTTCCCCAGCGTCGTACAATGAGCAGTTCTTC	CASGSPASYNEQFF
16	TRBJ2-2	-	TRBV30	once	TGTGCCTGGAGCTCATACAGGGTTACGAACACCGGGGAGCTGTTTTTT	CAWSSYRVTNTGELFF
15	TRBJ2-5	TRBD2	TRBV7-2	few	TGTGCCAGCAAGCTAGCGGGAGGTCTCCAAGAGACCCAGTACTTC	CASKLAGGLQETQYF
14	TRBJ1-3	-	TRBV7-6	-	TGTGCCAGCAGCTTAGGCGTGTTTGGAAACACCATATATTTT	CASSLGVFGNTIYF
13	TRBJ2-6	-	TRBV7-8	-	TGTGCCAGCACCAAACTGACAGTTCGGGTCCTGACTTTC	CASTKLTVRVLTF